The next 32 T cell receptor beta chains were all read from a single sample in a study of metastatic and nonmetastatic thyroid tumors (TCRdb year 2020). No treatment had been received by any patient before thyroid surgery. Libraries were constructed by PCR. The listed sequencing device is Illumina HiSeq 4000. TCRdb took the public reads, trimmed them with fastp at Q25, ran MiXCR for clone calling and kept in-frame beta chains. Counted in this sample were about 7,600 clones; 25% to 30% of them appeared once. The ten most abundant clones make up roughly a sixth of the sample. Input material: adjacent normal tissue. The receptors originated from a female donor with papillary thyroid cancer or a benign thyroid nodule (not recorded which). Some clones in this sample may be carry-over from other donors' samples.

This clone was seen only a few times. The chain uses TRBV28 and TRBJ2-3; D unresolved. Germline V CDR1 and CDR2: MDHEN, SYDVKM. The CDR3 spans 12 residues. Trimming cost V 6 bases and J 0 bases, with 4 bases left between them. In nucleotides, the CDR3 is TGTGCCAGCAGACTAAGCACAGATACGCAGTATTTT. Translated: CASRLSTDTQYF.

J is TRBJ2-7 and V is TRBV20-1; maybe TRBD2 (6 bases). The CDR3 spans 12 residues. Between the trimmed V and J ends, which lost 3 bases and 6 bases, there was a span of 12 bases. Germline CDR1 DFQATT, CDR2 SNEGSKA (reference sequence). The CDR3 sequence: CSASGSRFEQYF. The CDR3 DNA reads TGCAGTGCTAGCGGGAGTAGGTTCGAGCAGTACTTC.

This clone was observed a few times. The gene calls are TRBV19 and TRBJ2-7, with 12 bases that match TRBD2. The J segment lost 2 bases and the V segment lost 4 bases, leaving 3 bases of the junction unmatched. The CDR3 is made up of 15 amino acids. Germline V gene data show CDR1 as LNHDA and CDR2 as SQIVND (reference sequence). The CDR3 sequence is CASSRSSGGAYEQYF. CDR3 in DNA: TGTGCCAGTAGTAGGTCTAGCGGGGGGGCCTACGAGCAGTACTTC.

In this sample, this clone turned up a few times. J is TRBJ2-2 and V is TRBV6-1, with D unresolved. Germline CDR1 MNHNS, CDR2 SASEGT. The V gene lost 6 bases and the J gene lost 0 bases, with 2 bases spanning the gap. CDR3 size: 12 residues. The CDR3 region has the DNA TGTGCCAGCAGCTCGAACACCGGGGAGCTGTTTTTT. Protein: CASSSNTGELFF.

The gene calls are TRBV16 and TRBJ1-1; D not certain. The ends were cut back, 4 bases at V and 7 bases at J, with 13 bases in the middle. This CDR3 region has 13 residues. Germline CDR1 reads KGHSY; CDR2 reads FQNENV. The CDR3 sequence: CASSPRATIEAFF. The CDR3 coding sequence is TGTGCCAGCAGCCCTAGGGCGACTATTGAAGCTTTCTTT.

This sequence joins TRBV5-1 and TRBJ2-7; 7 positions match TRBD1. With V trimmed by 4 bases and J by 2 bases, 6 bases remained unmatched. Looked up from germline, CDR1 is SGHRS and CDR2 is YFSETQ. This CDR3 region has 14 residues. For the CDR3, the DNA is TGCGCCAGCAGCCTTGACAGGGCCGCCTACGAGCAGTACTTC. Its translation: CASSLDRAAYEQYF.

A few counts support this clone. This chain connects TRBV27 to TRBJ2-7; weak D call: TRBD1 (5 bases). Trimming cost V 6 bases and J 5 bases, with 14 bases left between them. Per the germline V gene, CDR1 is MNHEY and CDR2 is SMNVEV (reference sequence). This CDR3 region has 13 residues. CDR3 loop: CASRYGHGDEQYF. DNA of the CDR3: TGTGCCAGCAGGTATGGACATGGAGACGAGCAGTACTTC.

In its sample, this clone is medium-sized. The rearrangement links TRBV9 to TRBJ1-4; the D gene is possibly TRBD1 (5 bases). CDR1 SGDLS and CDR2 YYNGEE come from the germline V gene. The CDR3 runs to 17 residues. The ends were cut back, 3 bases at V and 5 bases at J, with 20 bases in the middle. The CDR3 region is CASSATVQEAQNEKLFF. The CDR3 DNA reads TGTGCCAGCAGCGCAACAGTACAGGAAGCACAAAATGAAAAACTGTTTTTT.

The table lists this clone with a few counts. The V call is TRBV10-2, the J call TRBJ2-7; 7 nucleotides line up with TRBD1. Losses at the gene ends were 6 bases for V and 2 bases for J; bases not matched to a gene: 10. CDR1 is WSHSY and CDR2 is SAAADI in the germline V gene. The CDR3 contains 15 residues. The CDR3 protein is CASRQRTGITYEQYF. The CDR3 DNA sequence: TGCGCCAGCAGACAAAGGACAGGAATTACCTACGAGCAGTACTTC.

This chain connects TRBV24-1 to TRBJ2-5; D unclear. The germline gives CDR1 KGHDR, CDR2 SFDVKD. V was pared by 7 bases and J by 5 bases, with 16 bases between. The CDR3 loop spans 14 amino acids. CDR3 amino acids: CATRARLHGETQYF. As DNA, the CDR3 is TGTGCCACCAGGGCCCGGTTGCACGGGGAGACCCAGTACTTC.

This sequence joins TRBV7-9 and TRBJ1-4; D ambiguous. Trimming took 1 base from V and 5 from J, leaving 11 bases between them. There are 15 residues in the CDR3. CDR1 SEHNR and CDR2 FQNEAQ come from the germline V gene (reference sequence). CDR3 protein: CASSLVGSQNEKLFF. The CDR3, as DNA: TGTGCCAGCAGCTTAGTGGGCAGCCAAAATGAAAAACTGTTTTTT.

CDR3 DNA sequence: TGCAGCGTAGCGACAGGCTCACTCTATGGCTACACCTTC. Translating it yields CSVATGSLYGYTF. The chain uses TRBV29-1 and TRBJ1-2; TRBD1 is a possible D gene (6 bases). V shed 6 bases and J shed 4 bases, with 15 bases lying between them. Germline CDR1 is SQVTM and CDR2 is ANQGSEA. CDR3 length: 13 residues.

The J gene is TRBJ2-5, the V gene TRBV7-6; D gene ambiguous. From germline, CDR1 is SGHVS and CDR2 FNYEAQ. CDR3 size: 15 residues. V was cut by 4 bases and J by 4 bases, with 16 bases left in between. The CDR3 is CASSSAGWPRETQYF. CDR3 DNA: TGTGCCAGCAGCTCAGCTGGATGGCCAAGAGAGACCCAGTACTTC.

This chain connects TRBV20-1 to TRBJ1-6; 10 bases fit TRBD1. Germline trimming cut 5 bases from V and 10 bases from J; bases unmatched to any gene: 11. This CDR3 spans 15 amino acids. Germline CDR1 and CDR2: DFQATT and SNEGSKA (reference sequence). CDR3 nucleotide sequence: TGCAGTGCTCCCCCGACAGGGGGCTCTGGGTCACCCCTCCACTTT. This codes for CSAPPTGGSGSPLHF.

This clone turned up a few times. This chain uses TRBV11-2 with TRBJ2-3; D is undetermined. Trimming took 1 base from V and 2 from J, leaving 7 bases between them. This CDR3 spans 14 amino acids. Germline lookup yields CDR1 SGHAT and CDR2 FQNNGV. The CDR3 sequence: CASSLGLNTDTQYF. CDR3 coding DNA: TGTGCCAGCAGCTTAGGCCTAAACACAGATACGCAGTATTTT.

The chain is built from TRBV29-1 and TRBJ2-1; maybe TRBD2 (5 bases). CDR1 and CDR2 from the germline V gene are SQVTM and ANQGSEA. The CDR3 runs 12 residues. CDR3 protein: CGFGGISNEQFF. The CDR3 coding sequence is TGCGGCTTTGGAGGTATCTCCAATGAGCAGTTCTTC.

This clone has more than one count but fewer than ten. This chain's CDR3 is CASSLGQGASEKLFF. CDR3 sequence (DNA): TGTGCCAGCAGTTTGGGCCAGGGGGCGAGTGAAAAACTGTTTTTT. The chain uses TRBV28 and TRBJ1-4, with TRBD1 identical over 8 bases. In germline, CDR1 is MDHEN, CDR2 SYDVKM. The ends lost 3 bases at V and 7 bases at J; junction bases unmatched: 7. This CDR3 is built from 15 residues.

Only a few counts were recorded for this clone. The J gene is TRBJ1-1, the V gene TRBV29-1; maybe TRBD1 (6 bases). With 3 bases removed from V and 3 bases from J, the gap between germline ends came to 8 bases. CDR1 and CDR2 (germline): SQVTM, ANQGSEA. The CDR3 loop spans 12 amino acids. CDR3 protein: CSVEGADTEAFF. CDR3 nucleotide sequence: TGCAGCGTTGAGGGGGCGGACACTGAAGCTTTCTTT.

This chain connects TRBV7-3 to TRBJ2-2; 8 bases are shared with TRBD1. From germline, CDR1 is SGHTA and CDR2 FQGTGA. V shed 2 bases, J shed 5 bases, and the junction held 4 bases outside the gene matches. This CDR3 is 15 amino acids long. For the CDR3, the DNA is TGTGCCAGCAGCTTACAGGGGGCGCAAACCGGGGAGCTGTTTTTT. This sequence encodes CASSLQGAQTGELFF. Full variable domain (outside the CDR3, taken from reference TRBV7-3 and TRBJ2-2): GAGVSQTPSNKVTEKGKYVELRCDPISGHTALYWYRQSLGQGPEFLIYFQGTGAADDSGLPNDRFFAVRPEGSVSTLKIQRTERGDSAVYLCASSLQGAQTGELFFGEGSRLTVL.

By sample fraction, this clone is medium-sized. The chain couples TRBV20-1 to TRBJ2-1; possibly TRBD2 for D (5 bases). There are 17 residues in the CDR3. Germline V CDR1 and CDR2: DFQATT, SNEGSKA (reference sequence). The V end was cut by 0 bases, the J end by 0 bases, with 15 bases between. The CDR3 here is CSARDSTRGSSYNEQFF. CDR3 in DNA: TGCAGTGCTAGAGATTCCACTCGAGGGAGCTCCTACAATGAGCAGTTCTTC.

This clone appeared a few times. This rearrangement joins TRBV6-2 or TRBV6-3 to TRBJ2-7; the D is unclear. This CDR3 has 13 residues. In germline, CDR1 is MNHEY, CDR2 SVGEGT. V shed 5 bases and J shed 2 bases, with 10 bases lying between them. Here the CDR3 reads CASSPTSPYEQYF. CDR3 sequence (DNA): TGTGCCAGCAGTCCGACATCCCCCTACGAGCAGTACTTC.

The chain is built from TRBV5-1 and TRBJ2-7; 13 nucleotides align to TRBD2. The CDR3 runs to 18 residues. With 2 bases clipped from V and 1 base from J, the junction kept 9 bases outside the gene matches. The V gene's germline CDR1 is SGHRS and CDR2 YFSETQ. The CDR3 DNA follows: TGCGCCAGCAGCTTAGAACCGGGACTAGCGGGACAGTCCTACGAGCAGTACTTC. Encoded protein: CASSLEPGLAGQSYEQYF.

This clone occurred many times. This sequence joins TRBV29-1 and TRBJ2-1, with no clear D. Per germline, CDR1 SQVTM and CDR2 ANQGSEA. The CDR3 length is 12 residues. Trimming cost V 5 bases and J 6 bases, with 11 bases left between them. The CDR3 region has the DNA TGCAGCGTTCCCTCGCCGGCCAATGAGCAGTTCTTC. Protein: CSVPSPANEQFF.

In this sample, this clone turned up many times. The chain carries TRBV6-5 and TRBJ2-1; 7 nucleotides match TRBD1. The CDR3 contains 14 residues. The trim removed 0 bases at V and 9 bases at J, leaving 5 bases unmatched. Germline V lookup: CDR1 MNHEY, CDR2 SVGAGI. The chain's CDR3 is CASSYSAGGGEQFF. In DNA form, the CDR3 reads TGTGCCAGCAGTTACTCGGCAGGGGGTGGTGAGCAGTTCTTC.

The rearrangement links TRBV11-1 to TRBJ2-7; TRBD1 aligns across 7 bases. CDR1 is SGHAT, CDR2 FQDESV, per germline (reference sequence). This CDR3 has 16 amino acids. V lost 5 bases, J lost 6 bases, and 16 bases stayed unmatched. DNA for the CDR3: TGTGCCAGCAGCCCAGACAGGGTAGGGTTAGGGAGCGAGCAGTACTTC. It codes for CASSPDRVGLGSEQYF.

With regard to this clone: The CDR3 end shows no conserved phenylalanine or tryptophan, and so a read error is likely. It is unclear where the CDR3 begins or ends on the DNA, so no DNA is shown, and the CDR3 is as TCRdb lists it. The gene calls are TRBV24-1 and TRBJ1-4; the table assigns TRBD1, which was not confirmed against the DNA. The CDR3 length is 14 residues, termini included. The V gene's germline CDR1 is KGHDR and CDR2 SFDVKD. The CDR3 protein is CVTSDNQGNEKVFL.

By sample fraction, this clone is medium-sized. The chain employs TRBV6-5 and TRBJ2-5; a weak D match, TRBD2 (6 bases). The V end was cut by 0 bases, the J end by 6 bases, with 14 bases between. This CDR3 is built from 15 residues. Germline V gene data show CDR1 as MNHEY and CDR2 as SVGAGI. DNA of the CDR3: TGTGCCAGCAGTTACTCGGCGGGACGTCGGCAGACCCAGTACTTC. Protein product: CASSYSAGRRQTQYF.

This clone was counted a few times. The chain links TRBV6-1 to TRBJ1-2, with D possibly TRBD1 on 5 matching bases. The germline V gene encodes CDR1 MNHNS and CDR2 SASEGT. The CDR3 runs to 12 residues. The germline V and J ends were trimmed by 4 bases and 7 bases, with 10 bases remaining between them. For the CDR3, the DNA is TGTGCCAGCAGTGGTACAGGTGCTGGCTACACCTTC. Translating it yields CASSGTGAGYTF.

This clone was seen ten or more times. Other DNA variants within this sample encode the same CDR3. The CDR3 here is CSAPRSGSGNTGELFF. The CDR3 coding sequence is TGCAGTGCCCCTAGGAGTGGGAGCGGGAACACCGGGGAGCTGTTTTTT. The J gene is TRBJ2-2, the V gene TRBV20-1; weak D call: TRBD2 (5 bases). The CDR3 consists of 16 residues. Germline CDR1 DFQATT, CDR2 SNEGSKA (reference sequence). The V gene lost 6 bases and the J gene lost 1 base, with 18 bases spanning the gap.

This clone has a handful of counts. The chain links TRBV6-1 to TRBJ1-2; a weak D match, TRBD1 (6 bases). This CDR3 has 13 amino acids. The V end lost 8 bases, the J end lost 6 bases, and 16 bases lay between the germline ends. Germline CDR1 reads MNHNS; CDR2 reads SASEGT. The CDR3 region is CASGQGPKNGYTF. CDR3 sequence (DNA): TGTGCCAGCGGGCAGGGGCCTAAAAATGGCTACACCTTC.

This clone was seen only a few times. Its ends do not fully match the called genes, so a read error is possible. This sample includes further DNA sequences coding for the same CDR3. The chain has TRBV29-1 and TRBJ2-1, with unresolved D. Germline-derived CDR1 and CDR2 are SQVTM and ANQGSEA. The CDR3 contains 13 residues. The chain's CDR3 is CSVDIRQYNEQLF. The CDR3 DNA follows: TGCAGCGTTGATATTAGGCAGTACAATGAGCAGCTCTTC.

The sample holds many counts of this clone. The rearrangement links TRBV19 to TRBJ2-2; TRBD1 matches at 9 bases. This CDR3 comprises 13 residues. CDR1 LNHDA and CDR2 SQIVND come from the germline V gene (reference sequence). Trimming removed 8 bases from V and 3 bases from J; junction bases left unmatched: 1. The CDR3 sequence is CASDRGYTGELFF. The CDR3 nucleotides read TGTGCCAGTGACAGGGGGTACACCGGGGAGCTGTTTTTT.